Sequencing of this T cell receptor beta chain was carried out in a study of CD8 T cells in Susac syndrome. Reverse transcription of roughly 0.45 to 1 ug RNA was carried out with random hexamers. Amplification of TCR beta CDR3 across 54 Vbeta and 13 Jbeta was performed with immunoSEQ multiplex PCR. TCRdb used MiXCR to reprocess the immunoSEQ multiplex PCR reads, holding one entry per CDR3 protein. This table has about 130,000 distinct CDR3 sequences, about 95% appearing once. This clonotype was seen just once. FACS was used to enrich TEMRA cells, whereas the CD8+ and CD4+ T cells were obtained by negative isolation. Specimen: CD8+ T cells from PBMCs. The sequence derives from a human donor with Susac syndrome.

The CDR3 protein is CASSQTSAGELFF. The CDR3 DNA reads as TGCGCCAGCAGCCAGACTAGCGCCGGGGAGCTGTTTTTT. The chain recombines TRBV4-1 with TRBJ2-2, with 8 bases lining up with TRBD2. The germline V gene encodes CDR1 MGHRA and CDR2 YSYEKL. CDR3 size: 13 residues. Germline trimming cut 3 bases from V and 6 bases from J; bases unmatched to any gene: 0.